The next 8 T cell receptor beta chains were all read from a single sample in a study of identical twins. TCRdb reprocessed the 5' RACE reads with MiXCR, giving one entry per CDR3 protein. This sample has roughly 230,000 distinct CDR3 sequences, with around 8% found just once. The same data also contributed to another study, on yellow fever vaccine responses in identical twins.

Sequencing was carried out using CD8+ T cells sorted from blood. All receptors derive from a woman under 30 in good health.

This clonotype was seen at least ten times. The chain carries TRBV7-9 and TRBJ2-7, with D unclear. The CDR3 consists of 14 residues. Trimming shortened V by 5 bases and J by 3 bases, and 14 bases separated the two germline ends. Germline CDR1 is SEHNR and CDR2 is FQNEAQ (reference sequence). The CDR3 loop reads CASSPGRLSYEQYF. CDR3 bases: TGTGCCAGCAGCCCCGGTAGGTTAAGCTACGAGCAGTACTTC. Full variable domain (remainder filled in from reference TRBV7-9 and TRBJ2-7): DTGVSQNPRHKITKRGQNVTFRCDPISEHNRLYWYRQTLGQGPEFLTYFQNEAQLEKSRLLSDRFSAERPKGSFSTLEIQRTEQGDSAMYLCASSPGRLSYEQYFGPGTRLTVT.

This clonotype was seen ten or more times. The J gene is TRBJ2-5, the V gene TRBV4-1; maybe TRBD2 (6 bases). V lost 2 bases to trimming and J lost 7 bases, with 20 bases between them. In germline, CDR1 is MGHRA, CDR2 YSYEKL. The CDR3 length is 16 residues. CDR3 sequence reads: CASSQTLFRERVTQYF. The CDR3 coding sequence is TGCGCCAGCAGCCAAACATTATTCCGGGAGAGGGTGACCCAGTACTTC.

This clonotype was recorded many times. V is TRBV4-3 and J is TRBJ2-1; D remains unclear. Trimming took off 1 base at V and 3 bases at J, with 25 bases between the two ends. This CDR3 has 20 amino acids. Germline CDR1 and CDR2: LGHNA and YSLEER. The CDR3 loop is CASSQVLGPYLTTDYNEQFF. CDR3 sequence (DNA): TGCGCCAGCAGCCAAGTATTAGGTCCCTATCTCACTACTGACTACAATGAGCAGTTCTTC.

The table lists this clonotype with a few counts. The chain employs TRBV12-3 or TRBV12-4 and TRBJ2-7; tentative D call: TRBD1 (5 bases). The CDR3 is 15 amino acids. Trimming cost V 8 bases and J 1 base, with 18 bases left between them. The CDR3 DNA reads TGTGCCAGCTCCGGTTTAGGGGTACTTTCCTACGAGCAGTACTTC. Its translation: CASSGLGVLSYEQYF.

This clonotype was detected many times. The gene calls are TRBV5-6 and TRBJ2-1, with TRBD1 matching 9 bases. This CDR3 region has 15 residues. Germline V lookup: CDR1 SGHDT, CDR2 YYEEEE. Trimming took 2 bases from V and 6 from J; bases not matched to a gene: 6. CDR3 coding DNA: TGTGCCAGCAGCTTCGGGACAGGGTCTTTCAATGAGCAGTTCTTC. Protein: CASSFGTGSFNEQFF.

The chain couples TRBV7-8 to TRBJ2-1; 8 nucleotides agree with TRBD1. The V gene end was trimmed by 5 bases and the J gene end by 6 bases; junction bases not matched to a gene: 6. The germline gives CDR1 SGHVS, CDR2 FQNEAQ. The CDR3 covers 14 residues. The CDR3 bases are TGTGCCAGCAGCCGAGGACAGGGAAGCAATGAGCAGTTCTTC. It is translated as CASSRGQGSNEQFF.

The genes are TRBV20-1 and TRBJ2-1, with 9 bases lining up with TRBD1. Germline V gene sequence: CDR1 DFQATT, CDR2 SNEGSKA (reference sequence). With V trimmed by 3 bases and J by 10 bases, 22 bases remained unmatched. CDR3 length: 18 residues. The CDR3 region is CSARVRDRERTPQSEQFF. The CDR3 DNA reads TGCAGTGCTAGGGTCCGGGACAGGGAGCGCACCCCGCAGTCGGAGCAGTTCTTC.

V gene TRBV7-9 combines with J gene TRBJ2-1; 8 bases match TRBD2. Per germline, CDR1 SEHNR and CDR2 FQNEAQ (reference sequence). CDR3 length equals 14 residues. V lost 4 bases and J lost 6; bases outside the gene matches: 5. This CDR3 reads CASSWTSTGNEQFF. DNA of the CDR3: TGTGCCAGCAGCTGGACTAGCACGGGCAATGAGCAGTTCTTC.